The 17 T cell receptor beta chains below come from one sample, sequenced in a study of T cells in localized non-small cell lung cancer. TCRdb's copy holds only in-frame clones and misses some; the assay was immunoSEQ multiplex PCR. This sample has some 18,000 clones, with about 80% found just once. Material: peripheral blood, obtained before any cancer treatment. These receptors were collected from a man aged 35 to 69 with stage I lung adenocarcinoma.

This clone was detected a few times. This chain links TRBV7-9 with TRBJ2-7; the D gene is possibly TRBD1 (6 bases). The germline V and J ends were trimmed by 6 bases and 6 bases, with 12 bases remaining between them. The CDR3 covers 12 residues. CDR1 and CDR2 (germline): SEHNR, FQNEAQ (reference sequence). The CDR3 region is CASRSQGSEQYF. As DNA, the CDR3 is TGTGCCAGCAGATCACAGGGAAGCGAGCAGTACTTC.

V gene TRBV27 combines with J gene TRBJ2-3; 11 bases fit TRBD2. The CDR3 runs to 16 residues. Germline-derived CDR1 and CDR2 are MNHEY and SMNVEV (reference sequence). Trimming removed 6 bases from V and 5 bases from J; junction bases left unmatched: 10. CDR3 nucleotides: TGTGCCAGCAGCCCGACTAGCGGGATAGGGGGAGATACGCAGTATTTT. It yields the protein CASSPTSGIGGDTQYF.

In its sample, this clone was seen a few times. The V gene is TRBV11-2, the J gene TRBJ2-5; 7 bases match TRBD2. This CDR3 contains 14 residues. CDR1 and CDR2 (germline): SGHAT, FQNNGV. V was clipped by 4 bases and J by 2 bases; unmatched bases: 4. Written as DNA, the CDR3 is TGTGCCAGCAGCTCGGGGACTATACAAGAGACCCAGTACTTC. Its translation: CASSSGTIQETQYF.

The J gene is TRBJ1-3, the V gene TRBV29-1; 7 bases map to TRBD1. The CDR3 has 15 residues. Germline V gene data show CDR1 as SQVTM and CDR2 as ANQGSEA. V was clipped by 4 bases and J by 1 base; unmatched bases: 7. The CDR3 loop is CSVGQGLESGNTIYF. CDR3 nucleotide sequence: TGCAGCGTTGGACAGGGCCTTGAATCTGGAAACACCATATATTTT.

The V and J genes are TRBV28 and TRBJ1-5; TRBD1 aligns across 8 bases. V lost 5 bases, J lost 4 bases, and 10 bases stayed unmatched. The CDR3 consists of 16 residues. Germline lookup yields CDR1 MDHEN and CDR2 SYDVKM. The CDR3 spells CASSPTGTGLNQPQHF. The CDR3 nucleotides are TGTGCCAGCAGTCCGACCGGGACAGGTCTAAATCAGCCCCAGCATTTT.

The chain couples TRBV7-2 to TRBJ2-1; 11 bases fit TRBD2. With V trimmed by 5 bases and J by 11 bases, 8 bases remained unmatched. The CDR3 has 14 residues. Germline-derived CDR1 and CDR2 are SGHTA and FQGNSA. The CDR3 is CASSRLTSGAQQFF. DNA for the CDR3: TGTGCCAGCAGCCGGTTGACTAGCGGGGCCCAGCAGTTCTTC.

The J gene is TRBJ2-1, the V gene TRBV5-1, with 14 bases aligning to TRBD2. V gave up 2 bases and J gave up 5 bases; unmatched junction bases: 3. CDR1 is SGHRS and CDR2 is YFSETQ in the germline V gene. The CDR3 consists of 16 residues. This CDR3 is CASSLGTSGGNNEQFF. In nucleotides, the CDR3 is TGCGCCAGCAGCTTAGGGACTAGCGGGGGCAACAATGAGCAGTTCTTC.

This sequence joins TRBV5-1 and TRBJ2-6; 11 bases are shared with TRBD1. This CDR3 is 20 amino acids long. V lost 4 bases, J lost 0 bases, and 12 bases stayed unmatched. The germline CDR1 and CDR2 sequences are SGHRS and YFSETQ. CDR3 sequence reads: CASSVGPDRGLTSGANVLTF. The CDR3 nucleotides read TGCGCCAGCAGCGTGGGGCCGGACAGGGGGCTGACCTCTGGGGCCAACGTCCTGACTTTC.

This chain connects TRBV5-1 to TRBJ1-5; no reliable D call. The CDR3 runs to 14 residues. The germline V gene has CDR1 SGHRS and CDR2 YFSETQ. Trimming shortened V by 4 bases and J by 1 base, and 9 bases separated the two germline ends. The CDR3 is CASSEGLSNQPQHF. CDR3 bases: TGCGCCAGCAGCGAGGGTCTAAGCAATCAGCCCCAGCATTTT. Variable domain in full (rest from reference TRBV5-1 and TRBJ1-5): KAGVTQTPRYLIKTRGQQVTLSCSPISGHRSVSWYQQTPGQGLQFLFEYFSETQRNKGNFPGRFSGRQFSNSRSEMNVSTLELGDSALYLCASSEGLSNQPQHFGDGTRLSIL.

This rearrangement joins TRBV6-5 to TRBJ2-7, with TRBD1 matching 7 bases. The CDR3 runs 13 residues. V shed 6 bases, J shed 2 bases, and the junction held 4 bases outside the gene matches. CDR1 is MNHEY, CDR2 SVGAGI, per germline. The CDR3: CASRGTVTYEQYF. In nucleotides, the CDR3 is TGTGCCAGCAGGGGGACAGTAACCTACGAGCAGTACTTC.

V and J are TRBV2 and TRBJ1-5; the match to TRBD1 covers 11 bases. Germline loops: CDR1 SNHLY, CDR2 FYNNEI. The CDR3 length is 18 residues. Trimming removed 8 bases from V and 5 bases from J; junction bases left unmatched: 17. The CDR3 reads CASDRDRGTIDYHQPQHF. In DNA form, the CDR3 reads TGTGCCAGCGATCGGGACAGGGGGACGATCGACTACCATCAGCCCCAGCATTTT.

The CDR3: CASSSARTASTDTQYF. CDR3 DNA: TGTGCCAGCAGTTCTGCCCGGACAGCTAGCACAGATACGCAGTATTTT. The V and J genes are TRBV28 and TRBJ2-3, with D maybe TRBD1 (6 bases). V was clipped by 4 bases and J by 0 bases, with 14 bases between them. From germline, CDR1 is MDHEN and CDR2 SYDVKM. The CDR3 has 16 amino acids.

V gene TRBV28 combines with J gene TRBJ2-3; D might be TRBD1 or TRBD2, each matching 5 bases. CDR1 MDHEN and CDR2 SYDVKM come from the germline V gene. V lost 4 bases to trimming and J lost 0 bases, with 5 bases between them. The CDR3 has 13 residues. Written as DNA, the CDR3 is TGTGCCAGCAGTTGGGACAGCACAGATACGCAGTATTTT. It yields the protein CASSWDSTDTQYF.

The rearrangement uses TRBV6-4 and TRBJ2-1; weak D call: TRBD1 (5 bases). CDR1 is MRHNA and CDR2 is SNTAGT in the germline V gene. With 6 bases removed from V and 8 bases from J, the gap between germline ends came to 14 bases. The CDR3 loop spans 13 amino acids. As DNA, the CDR3 is TGTGCCAGCAGCCAGGGAAGCTCGGATGAGCAGTTCTTC. This sequence encodes CASSQGSSDEQFF.

The V call is TRBV4-1, the J call TRBJ2-5, with 8 bases lining up with TRBD2. The V gene's germline CDR1 is MGHRA and CDR2 YSYEKL. This CDR3 is 17 amino acids long. J was trimmed by 7 bases and V by 3 bases; bases with no gene match: 16. The CDR3 region has the DNA TGCGCCAGCAGCCATCCGGGGATTAGCGGGGCCCGGGGGACCCAGTACTTC. Translated, it gives CASSHPGISGARGTQYF.

This chain joins TRBV30 and TRBJ2-7, with a weak D call TRBD1 (6 bases). Per the germline V gene, CDR1 is GTSNPN and CDR2 is SVGIG (reference sequence). Trimming removed 2 bases at V and 0 bases at J, with 14 bases between. The CDR3 runs 15 residues. Here the CDR3 reads CAWSLGPQGSYEQYF. CDR3 DNA sequence: TGTGCCTGGAGTTTAGGACCACAGGGCTCCTACGAGCAGTACTTC. Variable domain in full (rest from reference TRBV30 and TRBJ2-7): SQTIHQWPATLVQPVGSPLSLECTVEGTSNPNLYWYRQAAGRGLQLLFYSVGIGQISSEVPQNLSASRPQDRQFILSSKKLLLSDSGFYLCAWSLGPQGSYEQYFGPGTRLTVT.

The rearrangement joins TRBV28 to TRBJ2-7, with D perhaps matching TRBD1 (6 bases). V lost 3 bases and J lost 4, with 13 bases in between. Germline-derived CDR1 and CDR2 are MDHEN and SYDVKM. This CDR3 is 14 amino acids long. The CDR3: CASSFSGGGYEQYF. CDR3 in DNA: TGTGCCAGCAGTTTTAGTGGGGGCGGATACGAGCAGTACTTC. Complete variable domain (other parts from reference TRBV28 and TRBJ2-7): DVKVTQSSRYLVKRTGEKVFLECVQDMDHENMFWYRQDPGLGLRLIYFSYDVKMKEKGDIPEGYSVSREKKERFSLILESASTNQTSMYLCASSFSGGGYEQYFGPGTRLTVT.